Listed here are 13 T cell receptor beta chains from one sample, sequenced in a study of control samples from healthy donors and cancer patients. The repertoire was sequenced with immunoSEQ multiplex PCR; TCRdb's copy has only in-frame clones and lacks some. The data show under 450,000 clones, more than 80% seen once. The sample was PBMCs. The receptors derive from a man aged 35 to 55 with head and neck cancer.

The chain joins TRBV3-1 (or the pseudogene TRBV3-2) to TRBJ1-4; D not resolved. V was shortened by 4 bases and J by 0 bases, with 12 bases between the two germline ends. The germline V gene encodes CDR1 LGHDT and CDR2 YNNKEL (reference sequence). The CDR3 is made up of 16 amino acids. This CDR3 reads CASSPSDRATNEKLFF. DNA for the CDR3: TGTGCCAGCAGCCCATCAGACCGTGCAACTAATGAAAAACTGTTTTTT.

The chain couples TRBV7-3 to TRBJ2-4; D call uncertain. The CDR3 totals 13 residues. Germline CDR1 is SGHTA and CDR2 is FQGTGA. V was cut by 1 base and J by 2 bases, with 3 bases left in between. CDR3 sequence reads: CASSLSPKNIQYF. Written as DNA, the CDR3 is TGTGCCAGCAGCTTAAGTCCCAAAAACATTCAGTACTTC.

The J gene is TRBJ2-1, the V gene TRBV7-9, with a tentative D call TRBD2 (6 bases). Germline CDR1 reads SEHNR; CDR2 reads FQNEAQ (reference sequence). V dropped 4 bases and J dropped 7 bases, with 20 bases sitting between them. The CDR3 contains 16 residues. Here the CDR3 reads CASSYGPGAQRNEQFF. CDR3 DNA sequence: TGTGCCAGCAGCTATGGACCGGGAGCTCAGCGGAATGAGCAGTTCTTC.

The chain employs TRBV7-9 and TRBJ1-5; D not resolved. Germline CDR1 and CDR2: SEHNR and FQNEAQ (reference sequence). With 1 base removed from V and 4 bases from J, the gap between germline ends came to 5 bases. This CDR3 region has 13 residues. CDR3 sequence (DNA): TGTGCCAGCAGCTTAGTATGGAATCAGCCCCAGCATTTT. It yields the protein CASSLVWNQPQHF.

This chain uses TRBV4-1 with TRBJ2-3; TRBD2 agrees at 14 bases. The germline gives CDR1 MGHRA, CDR2 YSYEKL. V was clipped by 0 bases and J by 2 bases; unmatched bases: 4. The CDR3 is made up of 18 amino acids. The CDR3 coding sequence is TGCGCCAGCAGCCAAGAGCGACTAGCGGGGGGGAACACAGATACGCAGTATTTT. Translation: CASSQERLAGGNTDTQYF.

This chain uses TRBV14 with TRBJ2-1; D may be TRBD1 (5 bases). Trimming removed 1 base from V and 5 bases from J, with 21 bases in between. Germline assignment: CDR1 SGHDN and CDR2 FVKESK. The CDR3 is 18 residues long. The CDR3 is CASSQVIKFQDSNNEQFF. The CDR3 coding sequence is TGTGCCAGCAGCCAAGTTATTAAATTCCAAGACAGTAACAATGAGCAGTTCTTC.

This sequence joins TRBV7-2 and TRBJ2-5, with a tentative D call TRBD1 (6 bases). From germline, CDR1 is SGHTA and CDR2 FQGNSA. The ends were cut back, 3 bases at V and 1 base at J, with 12 bases in the middle. The CDR3 is 15 residues long. The DNA of the CDR3 is TGTGCCAGCAGCTTTTCTTGGGGGCTCCAAGAGACCCAGTACTTC. Protein sequence: CASSFSWGLQETQYF. Full variable domain (outside the CDR3, taken from reference TRBV7-2 and TRBJ2-5): GAGVSQSPSNKVTEKGKDVELRCDPISGHTALYWYRQSLGQGLEFLIYFQGNSAPDKSGLPSDRFSAERTGGSVSTLTIQRTQQEDSAVYLCASSFSWGLQETQYFGPGTRLLVL.

The chain employs TRBV7-3 and TRBJ2-2, with TRBD2 matching over 9 bases. CDR1 is SGHTA, CDR2 FQGTGA, per germline. The CDR3 loop spans 16 amino acids. With 0 bases clipped from V and 5 bases from J, the junction kept 4 bases outside the gene matches. CDR3 amino acids: CASSLTSGGLTGELFF. The CDR3 region has the DNA TGTGCCAGCAGCTTAACTAGCGGGGGCCTTACCGGGGAGCTGTTTTTT.

The rearrangement links TRBV6-5 to TRBJ1-6; possible D gene TRBD1, 5 bases. Germline CDR1 reads MNHEY; CDR2 reads SVGAGI. The CDR3 contains 14 residues. Trimming removed 2 bases at V and 8 bases at J, with 10 bases between. CDR3 loop: CASSYRQPHSPLHF. CDR3 DNA sequence: TGTGCCAGCAGTTACCGACAGCCCCATTCACCCCTCCACTTT.

V gene TRBV5-1 combines with J gene TRBJ1-1, with 7 bases matching TRBD1. The V segment lost 3 bases and the J segment 12 bases; nucleotides outside the gene matches: 8. The CDR3 is 12 amino acids. Germline V gives CDR1 SGHRS, CDR2 YFSETQ. The CDR3 spells CASSSDRFGSFF. For the CDR3, the DNA is TGCGCCAGCAGCTCGGACAGGTTTGGGTCTTTCTTT.

The rearrangement links TRBV25-1 to TRBJ2-7, with TRBD1 matching 9 bases. The CDR3 sequence is 13 residues long. Germline CDR1 and CDR2: MGHDK and SYGVNS. Trimming removed 5 bases from V and 6 bases from J; junction bases left unmatched: 5. The CDR3 nucleotides are TGTGCCAGCAGTACCCGGACAGGGGTCGAGCAGTACTTC. The encoded protein is CASSTRTGVEQYF.

CDR3 DNA: TGTGCCAGCAGTTTACAGACAGACGCGACCCAGTACTTC. Translating gives CASSLQTDATQYF. This chain links TRBV12-3 or TRBV12-4 with TRBJ2-5, with D maybe TRBD1 (5 bases). Trimming stripped 2 bases from V and 7 bases from J, with 11 bases between. This CDR3 spans 13 amino acids.

This rearrangement joins TRBV14 to TRBJ1-2; 8 bases agree with TRBD1. The germline V gene encodes CDR1 SGHDN and CDR2 FVKESK. The CDR3 runs to 19 residues. V was pared by 0 bases and J by 6 bases, with 18 bases of the junction left unmatched. The DNA for the CDR3 is TGTGCCAGCAGCCAAGATCTCGGTGGCAGGGGGCCTCTCGAGGATGGCTACACCTTC. Translating gives CASSQDLGGRGPLEDGYTF.